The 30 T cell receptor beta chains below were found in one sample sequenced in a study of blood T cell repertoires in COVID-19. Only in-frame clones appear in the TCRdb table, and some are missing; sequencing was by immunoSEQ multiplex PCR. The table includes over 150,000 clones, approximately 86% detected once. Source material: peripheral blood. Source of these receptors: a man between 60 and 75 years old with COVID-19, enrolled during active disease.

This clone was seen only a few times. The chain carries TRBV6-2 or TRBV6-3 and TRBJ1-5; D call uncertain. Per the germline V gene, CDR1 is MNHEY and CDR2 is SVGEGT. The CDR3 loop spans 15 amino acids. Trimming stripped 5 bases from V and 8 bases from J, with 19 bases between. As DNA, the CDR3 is TGTGCCAGCAGTCTTTACCCCCCCGAGGAGAAGCCCCAGCATTTT. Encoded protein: CASSLYPPEEKPQHF.

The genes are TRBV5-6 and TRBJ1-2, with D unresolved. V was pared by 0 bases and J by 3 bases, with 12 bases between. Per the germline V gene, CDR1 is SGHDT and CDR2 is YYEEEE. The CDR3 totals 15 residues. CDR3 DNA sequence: TGTGCCAGCAGCTTGGCGGGGTTATCCCACTATGGCTACACCTTC. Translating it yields CASSLAGLSHYGYTF.

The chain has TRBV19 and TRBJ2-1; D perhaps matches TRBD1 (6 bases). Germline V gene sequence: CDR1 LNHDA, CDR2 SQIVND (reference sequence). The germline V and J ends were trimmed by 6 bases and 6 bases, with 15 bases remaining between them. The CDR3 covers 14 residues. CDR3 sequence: CASSPMDSLNEQFF. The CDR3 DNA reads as TGTGCCAGTAGCCCGATGGACAGTCTCAATGAGCAGTTCTTC.

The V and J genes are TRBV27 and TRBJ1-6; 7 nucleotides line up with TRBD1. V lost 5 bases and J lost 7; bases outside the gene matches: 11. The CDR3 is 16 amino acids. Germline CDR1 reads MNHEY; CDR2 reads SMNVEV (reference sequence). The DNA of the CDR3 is TGTGCCAGCAGTCAATCCGGGACAGTGAAGAATTCACCCCTCCACTTT. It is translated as CASSQSGTVKNSPLHF.

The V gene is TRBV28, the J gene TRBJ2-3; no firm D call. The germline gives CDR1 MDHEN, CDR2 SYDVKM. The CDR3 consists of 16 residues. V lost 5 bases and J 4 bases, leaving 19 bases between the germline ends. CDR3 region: CASSPQMNYNPDTQYF. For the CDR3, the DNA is TGTGCCAGCAGTCCACAGATGAATTATAACCCAGATACGCAGTATTTT.

CDR3 coding DNA: TGTGCCAGTAGTAGAGGGGGCGCCTTCAACTATGGCTACACCTTC. Protein sequence: CASSRGGAFNYGYTF. The chain joins TRBV19 to TRBJ1-2, with TRBD1 identical over 7 bases. With V trimmed by 4 bases and J by 2 bases, 7 bases remained unmatched. The CDR3 totals 15 residues. CDR1 LNHDA and CDR2 SQIVND come from the germline V gene (reference sequence). The entire variable domain, with the rest obtained from reference TRBV19 and TRBJ1-2, is as follows: DGGITQSPKYLFRKEGQNVTLSCEQNLNHDAMYWYRQDPGQGLRLIYYSQIVNDFQKGDIAEGYSVSREKKESFPLTVTSAQKNPTAFYLCASSRGGAFNYGYTFGSGTRLTVV.

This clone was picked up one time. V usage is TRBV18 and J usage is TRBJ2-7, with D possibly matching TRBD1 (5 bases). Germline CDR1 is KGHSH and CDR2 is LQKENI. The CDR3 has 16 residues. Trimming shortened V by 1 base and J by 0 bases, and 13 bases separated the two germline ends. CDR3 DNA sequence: TGTGCCAGCTCACCACTTCCGGACATCCCCTCCTACGAGCAGTACTTC. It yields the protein CASSPLPDIPSYEQYF. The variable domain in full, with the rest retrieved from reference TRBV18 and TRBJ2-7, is NAGVMQNPRHLVRRRGQEARLRCSPMKGHSHVYWYRQLPEEGLKFMVYLQKENIIDESGMPKERFSAEFPKEGPSILRIQQVVRGDSAAYFCASSPLPDIPSYEQYFGPGTRLTVT.

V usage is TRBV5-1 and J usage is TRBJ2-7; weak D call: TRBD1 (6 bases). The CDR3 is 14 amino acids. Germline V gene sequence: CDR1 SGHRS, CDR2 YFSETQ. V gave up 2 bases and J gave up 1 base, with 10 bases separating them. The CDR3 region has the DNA TGCGCCAGCAGCTTTTCTCAGGGGTCCTACGAGCAGTACTTC. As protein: CASSFSQGSYEQYF. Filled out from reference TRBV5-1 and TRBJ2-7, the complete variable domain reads KAGVTQTPRYLIKTRGQQVTLSCSPISGHRSVSWYQQTPGQGLQFLFEYFSETQRNKGNFPGRFSGRQFSNSRSEMNVSTLELGDSALYLCASSFSQGSYEQYFGPGTRLTVT.

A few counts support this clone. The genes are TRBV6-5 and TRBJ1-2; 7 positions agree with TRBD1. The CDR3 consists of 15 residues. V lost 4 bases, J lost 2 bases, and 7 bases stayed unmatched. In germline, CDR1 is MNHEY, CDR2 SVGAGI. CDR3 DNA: TGTGCCAGCAGTTCCCAAGGGGGCAACAACTATGGCTACACCTTC. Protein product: CASSSQGGNNYGYTF.

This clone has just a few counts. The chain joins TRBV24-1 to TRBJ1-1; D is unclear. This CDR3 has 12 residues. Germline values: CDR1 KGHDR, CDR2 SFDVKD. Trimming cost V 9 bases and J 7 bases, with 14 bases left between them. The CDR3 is CATSEGDFEAFF. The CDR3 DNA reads TGTGCCACCTCCGAGGGAGACTTTGAAGCTTTCTTT.

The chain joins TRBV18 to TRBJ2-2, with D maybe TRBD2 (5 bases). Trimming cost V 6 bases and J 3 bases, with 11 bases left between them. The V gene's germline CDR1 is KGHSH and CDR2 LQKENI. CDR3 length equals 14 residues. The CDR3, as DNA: TGTGCCAGCTCCACATTCGGGGACACCGGGGAGCTGTTTTTT. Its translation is CASSTFGDTGELFF.

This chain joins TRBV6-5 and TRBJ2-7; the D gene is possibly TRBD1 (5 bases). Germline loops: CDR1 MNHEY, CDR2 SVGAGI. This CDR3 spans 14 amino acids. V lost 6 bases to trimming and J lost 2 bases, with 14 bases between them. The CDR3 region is CASSKPGLPYEQYF. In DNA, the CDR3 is TGTGCCAGCAGCAAACCAGGGTTGCCCTACGAGCAGTACTTC.

This chain's CDR3 is CASSPGQARGEAFF. In DNA form, the CDR3 reads TGTGCCAGCAGCCCAGGACAGGCCCGGGGTGAAGCTTTCTTT. V usage is TRBV9 and J usage is TRBJ1-1, with 7 bases identical to TRBD1. The CDR3 length is 14 residues. J gave up 7 bases and V 4 bases, and 10 bases lay outside the gene matches. From germline, CDR1 is SGDLS and CDR2 YYNGEE.

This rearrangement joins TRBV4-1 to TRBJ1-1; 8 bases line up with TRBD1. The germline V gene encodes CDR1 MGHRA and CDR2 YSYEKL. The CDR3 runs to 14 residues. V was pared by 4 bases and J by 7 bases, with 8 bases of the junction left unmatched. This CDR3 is CASSRSDRELEAFF. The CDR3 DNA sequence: TGCGCCAGCAGCCGCTCGGACAGGGAGCTTGAAGCTTTCTTT.

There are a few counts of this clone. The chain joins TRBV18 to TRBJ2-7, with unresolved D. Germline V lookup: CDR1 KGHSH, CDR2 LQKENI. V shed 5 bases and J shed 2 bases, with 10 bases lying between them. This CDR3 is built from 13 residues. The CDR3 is CASSTTEAYEQYF. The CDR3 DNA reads TGTGCCAGCTCAACCACAGAAGCCTACGAGCAGTACTTC.

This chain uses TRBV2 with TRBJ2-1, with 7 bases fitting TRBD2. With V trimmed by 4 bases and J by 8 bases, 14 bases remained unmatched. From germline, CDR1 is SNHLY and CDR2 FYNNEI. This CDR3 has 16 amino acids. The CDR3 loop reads CASSARGRASGDEQFF. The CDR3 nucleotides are TGTGCCAGCAGTGCCCGGGGGAGGGCCTCGGGCGATGAGCAGTTCTTC.

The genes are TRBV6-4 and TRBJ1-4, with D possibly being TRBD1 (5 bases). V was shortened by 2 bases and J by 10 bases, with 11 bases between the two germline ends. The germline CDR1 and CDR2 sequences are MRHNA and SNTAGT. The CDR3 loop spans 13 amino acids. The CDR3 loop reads CASSDGLGGKLFF. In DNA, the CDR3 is TGTGCCAGCAGTGACGGTTTGGGGGGAAAACTGTTTTTT.

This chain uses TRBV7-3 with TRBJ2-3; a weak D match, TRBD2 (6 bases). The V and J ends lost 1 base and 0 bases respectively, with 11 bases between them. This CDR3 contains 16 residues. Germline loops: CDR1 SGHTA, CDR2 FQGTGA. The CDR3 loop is CASSLSAGISTDTQYF. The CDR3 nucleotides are TGTGCCAGCAGCTTAAGCGCGGGGATTAGCACAGATACGCAGTATTTT. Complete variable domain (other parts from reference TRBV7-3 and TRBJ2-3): GAGVSQTPSNKVTEKGKYVELRCDPISGHTALYWYRQSLGQGPEFLIYFQGTGAADDSGLPNDRFFAVRPEGSVSTLKIQRTERGDSAVYLCASSLSAGISTDTQYFGPGTRLTVL.

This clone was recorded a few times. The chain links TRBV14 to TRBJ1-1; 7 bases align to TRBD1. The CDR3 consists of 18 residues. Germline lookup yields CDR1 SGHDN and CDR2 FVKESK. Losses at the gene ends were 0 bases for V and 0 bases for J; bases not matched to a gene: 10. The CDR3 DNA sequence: TGTGCCAGCAGCCAAGATCAAGGGGGCTACGTCCTGAACACTGAAGCTTTCTTT. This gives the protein CASSQDQGGYVLNTEAFF.

CDR3 loop: CASSLGGYGSYEQYF. DNA of the CDR3: TGTGCCAGCAGTTTAGGGGGGTATGGGTCCTACGAGCAGTACTTC. The rearrangement links TRBV27 to TRBJ2-7, with D possibly matching TRBD2 (6 bases). Per the germline V gene, CDR1 is MNHEY and CDR2 is SMNVEV (reference sequence). CDR3 length equals 15 residues. V lost 2 bases to trimming and J lost 1 base, with 12 bases between them.

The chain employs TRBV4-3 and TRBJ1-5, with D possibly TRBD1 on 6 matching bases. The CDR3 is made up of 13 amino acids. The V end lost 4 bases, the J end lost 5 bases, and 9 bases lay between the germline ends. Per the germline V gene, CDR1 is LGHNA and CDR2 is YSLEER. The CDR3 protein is CASSLGQYQPQHF. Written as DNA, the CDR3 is TGCGCCAGCAGCCTCGGACAGTATCAGCCCCAGCATTTT.

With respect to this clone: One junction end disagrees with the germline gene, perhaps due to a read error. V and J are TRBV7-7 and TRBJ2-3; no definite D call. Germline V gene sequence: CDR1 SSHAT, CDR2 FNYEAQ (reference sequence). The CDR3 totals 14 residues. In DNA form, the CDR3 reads TGTGCTAGCAGCCAACACGCTAGCACAGATACGCAGTATTTT. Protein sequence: CASSQHASTDTQYF.

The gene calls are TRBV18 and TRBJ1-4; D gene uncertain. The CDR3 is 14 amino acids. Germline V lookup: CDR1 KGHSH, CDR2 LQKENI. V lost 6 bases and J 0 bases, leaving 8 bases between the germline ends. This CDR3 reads CASSRSATNEKLFF. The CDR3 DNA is TGTGCCAGCTCTCGGAGCGCAACTAATGAAAAACTGTTTTTT.

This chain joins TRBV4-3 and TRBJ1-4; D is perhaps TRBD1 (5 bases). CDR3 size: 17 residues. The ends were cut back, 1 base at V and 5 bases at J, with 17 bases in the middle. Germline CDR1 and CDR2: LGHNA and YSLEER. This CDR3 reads CASSQVVLRADNEKLFF. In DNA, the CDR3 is TGCGCCAGCAGCCAAGTCGTCCTCAGGGCCGACAATGAAAAACTGTTTTTT.

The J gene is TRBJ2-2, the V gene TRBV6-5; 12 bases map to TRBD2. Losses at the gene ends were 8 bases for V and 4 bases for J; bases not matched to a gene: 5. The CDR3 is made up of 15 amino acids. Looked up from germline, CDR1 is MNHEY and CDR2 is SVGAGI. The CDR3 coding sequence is TGTGCCAGCCAACCGGGACTAGCGGGCACCGGGGAGCTGTTTTTT. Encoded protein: CASQPGLAGTGELFF.

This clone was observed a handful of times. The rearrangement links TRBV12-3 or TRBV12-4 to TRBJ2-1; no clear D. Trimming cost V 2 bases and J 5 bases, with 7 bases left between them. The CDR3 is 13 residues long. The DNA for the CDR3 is TGTGCCAGCAGTTTAAGGAGAGACAATGAGCAGTTCTTC. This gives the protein CASSLRRDNEQFF.

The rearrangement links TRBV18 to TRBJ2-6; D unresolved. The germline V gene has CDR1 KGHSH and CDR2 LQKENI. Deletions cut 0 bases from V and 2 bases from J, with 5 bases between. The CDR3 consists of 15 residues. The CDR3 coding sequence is TGTGCCAGCTCACCACCCCTAGCTGGGGCCAACGTCCTGACTTTC. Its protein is CASSPPLAGANVLTF.

CDR3: CASSLFGDSQYNEQFF. Written as DNA, the CDR3 is TGTGCCAGCAGTTTATTCGGGGACAGTCAATACAATGAGCAGTTCTTC. The rearrangement links TRBV27 to TRBJ2-1; 7 nucleotides line up with TRBD1. The trim removed 1 base at V and 4 bases at J, leaving 7 bases unmatched. The CDR3 extends over 16 amino acids. Per germline, CDR1 MNHEY and CDR2 SMNVEV (reference sequence).

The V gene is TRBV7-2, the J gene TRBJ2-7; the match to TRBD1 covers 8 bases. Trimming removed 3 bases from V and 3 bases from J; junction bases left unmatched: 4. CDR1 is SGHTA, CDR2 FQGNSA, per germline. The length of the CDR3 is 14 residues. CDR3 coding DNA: TGTGCCAGCAGCTTCAGGGGGCAGATCTACGAGCAGTACTTC. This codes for CASSFRGQIYEQYF.

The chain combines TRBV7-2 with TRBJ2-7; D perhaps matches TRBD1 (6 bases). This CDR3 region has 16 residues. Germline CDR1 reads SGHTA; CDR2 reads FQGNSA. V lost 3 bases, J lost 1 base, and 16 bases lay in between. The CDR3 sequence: CASSFTTGWGSYEQYF. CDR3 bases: TGTGCCAGCAGCTTCACCACAGGGTGGGGATCCTACGAGCAGTACTTC. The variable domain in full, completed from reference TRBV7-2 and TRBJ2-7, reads GAGVSQSPSNKVTEKGKDVELRCDPISGHTALYWYRQSLGQGLEFLIYFQGNSAPDKSGLPSDRFSAERTGGSVSTLTIQRTQQEDSAVYLCASSFTTGWGSYEQYFGPGTRLTVT.